The 29 T cell receptor beta chains given below trace back to one sample, sequenced in a study of T cells in women clearing cervical HPV infection. Profiling relied on immunoSEQ multiplex PCR, and the TCRdb table lists in-frame clones only, not all of them. Found here are fewer than 15,000 clones; the top ten clones hold approximately 20%. Sequenced input: blood buffy coat. Every receptor here comes from a woman between 18 and 69 years old with a cervical HPV16 infection that either progressed to CIN3+ or cleared (not recorded which).

Comments on this clone: The CDR3 is cut off 3 residues early in the read; its end comes from the germline J gene. The chain uses TRBV20-1 and TRBJ1-3, with D perhaps TRBD1 (6 bases). CDR3 size: 14 residues. The V end was cut by 1 base, the J end by 4 bases, with 11 bases between. Per the germline V gene, CDR1 is DFQATT and CDR2 is SNEGSKA (reference sequence). The CDR3 sequence is CSARATGSGNTIYF. CDR3 DNA (partial): TGCAGTGCTAGAGCGACAGGCTCGGGAAACACC.

The sequenced CDR3 bases are TGCAGCGTTGAGACAGGGCTAACAGACTACGAG. It is translated as CSVETGLTDYE. The full CDR3 sequence reads CSVETGLTDYEQYF. The chain couples TRBV29-1 to TRBJ2-7; 7 nucleotides align to TRBD1. The read falls 3 residues short of the CDR3 end, and the missing part is taken from the germline J gene. Germline V gene data show CDR1 as SQVTM and CDR2 as ANQGSEA. There are 14 residues in the CDR3. Unmatched junction bases numbered 8, after V lost 3 bases and J lost 3 bases.

Note on this clone: The read halts 3 residues ahead of the CDR3 end, with the missing end drawn from the germline J gene. The V and J genes are TRBV7-2 and TRBJ1-3; D is undetermined. The germline CDR1 and CDR2 sequences are SGHTA and FQGNSA. Trimming cost V 1 base and J 0 bases, with 4 bases left between them. The CDR3 extends over 14 amino acids. CDR3 protein: CASSLGSSGNTIYF. The sequenced CDR3 bases are TGTGCCAGCAGCTTAGGCAGCTCTGGAAACACC.

Worth noting for this clone: Coverage ceases 3 residues before the CDR3 finishes, and the germline J gene fills in the end. V and J are TRBV18 and TRBJ2-4, with TRBD1 matching 8 bases. The CDR3 loop spans 14 amino acids. Germline loops: CDR1 KGHSH, CDR2 LQKENI. The sequenced CDR3 bases are TGTGCCAGCTCGCCGGGACAGGAAAGGGGTGGT. Amino acids: CASSPGQERGG. The CDR3, in full, reads CASSPGQERGGQYF.

Notes on this clone: Sequencing ends 3 residues short of the CDR3 end; the germline J gene provides the rest. This rearrangement joins TRBV6-1 to TRBJ2-7; possible D gene TRBD1, 5 bases. CDR1 and CDR2 from the germline V gene are MNHNS and SASEGT. There are 14 residues in the CDR3. V was cut by 4 bases and J by 3 bases, with 13 bases left in between. The CDR3 spells CASSVGASYYEQYF. The DNA read from the CDR3 is TGTGCCAGCAGTGTAGGGGCCTCCTACTACGAG.

To note about this clone: The CDR3 extends 3 residues past the end of the read, so its final part is completed from the germline J gene. The rearrangement joins TRBV20-1 to TRBJ1-1, with D possibly being TRBD1 (5 bases). Per the germline V gene, CDR1 is DFQATT and CDR2 is SNEGSKA (reference sequence). The V and J ends lost 6 bases and 5 bases respectively, with 22 bases between them. The CDR3 length is 15 residues. The DNA read from the CDR3 is TGCAGTGCCTCGAAGGGGCAGGTGGGAAAGACTGAA. This codes for CSASKGQVGKTE. The full CDR3 protein is CSASKGQVGKTEAFF.

A note on this clone: The read ends 3 residues before the CDR3 terminus; that terminus is restored from the germline J gene. V usage is TRBV28 and J usage is TRBJ1-2; maybe TRBD1 (5 bases). The CDR3 sequence is 12 residues long. CDR1 and CDR2 (germline): MDHEN, SYDVKM. V lost 3 bases, J lost 6 bases, and 8 bases lay in between. Incomplete CDR3 DNA: TGTGCCAGCAGTTTGGGGCGGCATGGC. Its protein is CASSLGRHG. In full, the CDR3 reads CASSLGRHGYTF.

On this clone: The read stops 3 residues short of the end of the CDR3; the missing end is completed from the germline J gene. The chain is built from TRBV30 and TRBJ1-3; no firm D call. CDR1 GTSNPN and CDR2 SVGIG come from the germline V gene (reference sequence). The CDR3 consists of 12 residues. The sequenced part of the CDR3 DNA is TGTGCGTGGCGGGTCTCTGGAAACACC. It is translated as CAWRVSGNT. The CDR3 in full is CAWRVSGNTIYF.

This clone is classed as medium-sized by frequency. The CDR3 protein is CASGEGGSNQPQHF. The covered CDR3 bases are TGCGCCAGTGGAGAAGGGGGCAGCAATCAGCCC. The chain carries TRBV10-1 and TRBJ1-5, with 7 bases lining up with TRBD1. The read finishes 3 residues shy of the CDR3 end, and the germline J gene is used to complete it. The germline V gene has CDR1 WNHNN and CDR2 SYGVQD (reference sequence). The CDR3 is made up of 14 amino acids. Trimming took 9 bases from V and 1 from J; bases not matched to a gene: 6.

Partial CDR3 DNA: TGTGCCAGTTTAAGCGGGACAGATACG. Protein: CASLSGTDT. The full CDR3 protein is CASLSGTDTQYF. The chain carries TRBV6-2 or TRBV6-3 and TRBJ2-3; D is perhaps TRBD2 (6 bases). The CDR3 goes on 3 residues after the read ends, and that part is filled in from the germline J gene. Per germline, CDR1 MNHEY and CDR2 SVGEGT. The CDR3 consists of 12 residues. Trimming shortened V by 9 bases and J by 3 bases, and 10 bases separated the two germline ends.

Turning to this clone: The read stops 3 residues short of the end of the CDR3; the missing end is completed from the germline J gene. The gene calls are TRBV7-6 and TRBJ1-5, with unresolved D. CDR1 is SGHVS and CDR2 is FNYEAQ in the germline V gene. The V gene lost 2 bases and the J gene lost 6 bases, with 5 bases spanning the gap. This CDR3 comprises 12 residues. The CDR3 DNA, read in part, is TGTGCCAGCAGCTTAAAGGGTCAGCCC. Its protein is CASSLKGQP. The complete CDR3 reads CASSLKGQPQHF.

Worth noting for this clone: Read sequence stops 3 residues before the CDR3 end, and the germline J gene provides the missing end. This chain joins TRBV5-6 and TRBJ1-1, with D possibly matching TRBD1 (6 bases). The CDR3 runs 15 residues. V was shortened by 3 bases and J by 1 base, with 13 bases between the two germline ends. Germline values: CDR1 SGHDT, CDR2 YYEEEE. The covered CDR3 bases are TGTGCCAGCAGCTGGAAGACGACAGGGAACACTGAA. It encodes CASSWKTTGNTE. The CDR3, in full, reads CASSWKTTGNTEAFF.

This clone is identified as medium-sized from frequency. The CDR3 goes on 3 residues after the read ends, and that part is filled in from the germline J gene. V is TRBV5-6 and J is TRBJ2-3; the match to TRBD1 covers 8 bases. CDR1 SGHDT and CDR2 YYEEEE come from the germline V gene. The V and J ends lost 2 bases and 6 bases, in that order; junction bases with no gene match: 5. This CDR3 has 14 amino acids. The part of the CDR3 DNA that was read is TGTGCCAGCAGCTTACCGGGACAGGAGGATACG. Translating gives CASSLPGQEDT. The CDR3 in its entirety is CASSLPGQEDTQYF.

A remark on this clone: The CDR3 extends 3 residues past the end of the read, so its final part is completed from the germline J gene. The chain employs TRBV2 and TRBJ2-5; tentative D call: TRBD1 (5 bases). Germline assignment: CDR1 SNHLY and CDR2 FYNNEI. Trimming took 1 base from V and 7 from J, leaving 16 bases between them. CDR3 length equals 15 residues. Partial CDR3 DNA: TGTGCCAGCAGTGAAGGGGGTCCTATCCAGGGGACC. The encoded protein is CASSEGGPIQGT. The entire CDR3 sequence reads CASSEGGPIQGTQYF.

As for this clone: The read terminates 3 residues before the CDR3 end, so the remaining end is supplied by the germline J gene. The chain employs TRBV7-3 and TRBJ2-1; 9 nucleotides match TRBD2. This CDR3 comprises 16 residues. The germline V gene has CDR1 SGHTA and CDR2 FQGTGA. Trimming removed 5 bases from V and 7 bases from J; junction bases left unmatched: 12. The part of the CDR3 DNA that was read is TGTGCCAGCAGCCCAGGGAGGCTAGCGGGAAGAAATGAG. Translation gives CASSPGRLAGRNE. The CDR3, in full, reads CASSPGRLAGRNEQFF.

Notes on this clone: The sequence runs out 3 residues before the end of the CDR3; the remainder is reconstructed from the germline J gene. This chain links TRBV12-3 or TRBV12-4 with TRBJ2-7; TRBD1 matches 7 bases. The CDR3 is 14 residues long. V shed 4 bases, J shed 3 bases, and the junction held 6 bases outside the gene matches. The CDR3 here is CASSYLGQSYEQYF. The sequenced CDR3 bases are TGTGCCAGCAGTTATTTGGGACAGAGCTACGAG.

In regard to this clone: With the read ending 3 residues before the CDR3 end, the germline J gene is used to fill in that end. The chain uses TRBV27 and TRBJ2-1; 8 bases are shared with TRBD2. J was trimmed by 8 bases and V by 6 bases; bases with no gene match: 3. This CDR3 region has 12 residues. The germline CDR1 and CDR2 sequences are MNHEY and SMNVEV (reference sequence). The sequenced part of the CDR3 DNA is TGTGCCAGCAGGTACGGGGGGGATGAG. Amino acids: CASRYGGDE. The whole CDR3 protein is CASRYGGDEQFF.

As regards this clone: The read comes to an end 3 residues before the CDR3 does, leaving the germline J gene to fill in the end. The chain carries TRBV5-4 and TRBJ1-4; 7 nucleotides match TRBD1. Losses at the gene ends were 4 bases for V and 6 bases for J; bases not matched to a gene: 6. This CDR3 has 14 amino acids. CDR1 SGHNT and CDR2 YYREEE come from the germline V gene (reference sequence). The CDR3: CASSKGGEDEKLFF. The part of the CDR3 DNA that was read is TGTGCCAGCAGCAAAGGGGGCGAGGATGAAAAA.

Notes on this clone: Coverage ceases 3 residues before the CDR3 finishes, and the germline J gene fills in the end. This same CDR3 is encoded by further DNA sequences in the sample. The chain has TRBV7-9 and TRBJ2-2; 7 positions agree with TRBD1. CDR1 is SEHNR, CDR2 FQNEAQ, per germline (reference sequence). The V and J ends lost 5 bases and 7 bases, in that order; junction bases with no gene match: 7. This CDR3 is 14 amino acids long. The CDR3 sequence: CASSQARQGGELFF. The sequenced CDR3 bases are TGTGCCAGCAGCCAGGCCAGACAGGGCGGGGAG.

CDR3 region: CASSRPTGTSDYTF. The sequenced part of the CDR3 DNA is TGTGCCAGCAGCCGACCGACAGGGACGAGCGAC. This chain joins TRBV4-2 and TRBJ1-2, with 7 bases that match TRBD1. The read ends 3 residues before the CDR3 terminus; that terminus is restored from the germline J gene. Per germline, CDR1 LGHNA and CDR2 YNFKEQ. This CDR3 is built from 14 residues.

Judged by frequency, this clone is large (0.1 to 1%). The CDR3 end lies 3 residues beyond the end of the read and is filled in from the germline J gene. The chain couples TRBV6-1 to TRBJ1-1, with D hard to call. V was clipped by 0 bases and J by 1 base, with 12 bases between them. The CDR3 runs 16 residues. Germline V gene lookup returns CDR1 MNHNS and CDR2 SASEGT. CDR3 in amino acids: CASSEASVRSNTEAFF. The CDR3 bases that were read are TGTGCCAGCAGTGAAGCGTCGGTACGGTCGAACACTGAA.

To note about this clone: The DNA ends 3 residues before the CDR3 does, and the rest of the CDR3 is filled in from the germline J gene. J is TRBJ1-4 and V is TRBV7-2; TRBD1 matches 7 bases. CDR1 SGHTA and CDR2 FQGNSA come from the germline V gene. The CDR3 runs to 15 residues. The CDR3 DNA, read in part, is TGTGCCAGCACCCCCCTGGACAGGTCGCGGTCACCA. It codes for CASTPLDRSRSP. In full, the CDR3 is CASTPLDRSRSPLFF.

The covered CDR3 bases are TGTGCCAGTAGTATGGCTGTCGGGGGGGCCCCAGATACG. This codes for CASSMAVGGAPDT. The CDR3 as a whole reads CASSMAVGGAPDTQYF. The V gene is TRBV19, the J gene TRBJ2-3, with 8 bases that match TRBD2. Coverage ceases 3 residues before the CDR3 finishes, and the germline J gene fills in the end. Trimming removed 3 bases from V and 4 bases from J; junction bases left unmatched: 9. The V gene's germline CDR1 is LNHDA and CDR2 SQIVND (reference sequence). The CDR3 contains 16 residues.

Comment on this clone: With the read ending 3 residues before the CDR3 end, the germline J gene is used to fill in that end. This chain joins TRBV2 and TRBJ1-4, with a tentative D call TRBD1 (6 bases). Trimming took 1 base from V and 8 from J, leaving 14 bases between them. The CDR3 runs to 15 residues. Germline V CDR1 and CDR2: SNHLY, FYNNEI. The covered CDR3 bases are TGTGCCAGCAGTGAAGTATCACAGGGCGCCGAAAAA. Protein sequence: CASSEVSQGAEK. The entire CDR3 protein is CASSEVSQGAEKLFF.

To note about this clone: The CDR3 end falls 3 residues outside the read, so it is completed with the germline J gene. The chain uses TRBV4-1 and TRBJ1-4; possible D gene TRBD1, 6 bases. CDR1 and CDR2 from the germline V gene are MGHRA and YSYEKL. Trimming pared 3 bases from V and 8 bases from J, leaving 16 bases between. This CDR3 has 15 amino acids. The CDR3 spells CASSQAAGVGEKLFF. Partial CDR3 DNA: TGCGCCAGCAGCCAGGCTGCAGGGGTCGGAGAAAAA.

With respect to this clone: The read ends 3 residues shy of where the CDR3 ends; the end is completed using the germline J gene. V and J are TRBV18 and TRBJ2-5, with D possibly TRBD2 on 6 matching bases. The CDR3 is 13 residues long. CDR1 and CDR2 (germline): KGHSH, LQKENI. V lost 2 bases, J lost 5 bases, and 9 bases lay in between. The CDR3 sequence is CASSPRLAETQYF. CDR3 bases read: TGTGCCAGCTCACCAAGGCTAGCGGAGACC.

Regarding this clone: With the read ending 3 residues before the CDR3 end, the germline J gene is used to fill in that end. This chain connects TRBV19 to TRBJ1-6; 9 bases agree with TRBD1. Trimming took 0 bases from V and 6 from J; bases not matched to a gene: 3. The germline CDR1 and CDR2 sequences are LNHDA and SQIVND (reference sequence). The CDR3 runs to 16 residues. Incomplete CDR3 DNA: TGTGCCAGTAGTATAGACCCGGGACAGGGTAATTCACCC. This sequence encodes CASSIDPGQGNSP. In full, the CDR3 is CASSIDPGQGNSPLHF. The variable domain in full, completed from reference TRBV19 and TRBJ1-6, reads DGGITQSPKYLFRKEGQNVTLSCEQNLNHDAMYWYRQDPGQGLRLIYYSQIVNDFQKGDIAEGYSVSREKKESFPLTVTSAQKNPTAFYLCASSIDPGQGNSPLHFGNGTRLTVT.

Comments on this clone: The read finishes 3 residues shy of the CDR3 end, and the germline J gene is used to complete it. The V and J genes are TRBV20-1 and TRBJ2-7; 9 bases fit TRBD2. Germline lookup yields CDR1 DFQATT and CDR2 SNEGSKA (reference sequence). The junction had 3 bases not matched to a gene; V was cut back by 3 bases and J by 6 bases. The CDR3 spans 12 residues. The CDR3 region is CSASLAGVEQYF. Incomplete CDR3 DNA: TGCAGTGCTAGCTTAGCGGGGGTCGAG.

As regards this clone: The CDR3 is cut off 3 residues early in the read; its end comes from the germline J gene. The rearrangement links TRBV4-2 to TRBJ1-3; D is ambiguous. The germline V gene has CDR1 LGHNA and CDR2 YNFKEQ. This CDR3 region has 16 residues. Trimming removed 0 bases from V and 0 bases from J, with 9 bases in between. The CDR3 reads CASSQEESRSGNTIYF. The part of the CDR3 DNA that was read is TGTGCCAGCAGCCAAGAAGAGTCGCGCTCTGGAAACACC.